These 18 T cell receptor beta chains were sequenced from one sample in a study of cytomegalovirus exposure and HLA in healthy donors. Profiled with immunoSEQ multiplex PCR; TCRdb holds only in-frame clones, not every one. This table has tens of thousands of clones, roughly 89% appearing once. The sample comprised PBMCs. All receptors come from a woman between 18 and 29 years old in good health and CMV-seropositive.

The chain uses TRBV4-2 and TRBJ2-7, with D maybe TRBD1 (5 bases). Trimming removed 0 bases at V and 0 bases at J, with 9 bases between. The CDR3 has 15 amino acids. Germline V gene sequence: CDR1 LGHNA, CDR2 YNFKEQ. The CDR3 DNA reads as TGTGCCAGCAGCCAAGAAGGGGCGAGCTCCTACGAGCAGTACTTC. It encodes CASSQEGASSYEQYF.

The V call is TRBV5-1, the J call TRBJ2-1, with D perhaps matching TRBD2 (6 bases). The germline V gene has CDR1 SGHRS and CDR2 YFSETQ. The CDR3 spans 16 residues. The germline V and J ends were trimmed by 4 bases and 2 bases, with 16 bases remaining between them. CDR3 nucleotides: TGCGCCAGCAGCCTTTCTGTCCAGCGGGCCTACAATGAGCAGTTCTTC. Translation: CASSLSVQRAYNEQFF. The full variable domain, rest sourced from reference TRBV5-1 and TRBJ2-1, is KAGVTQTPRYLIKTRGQQVTLSCSPISGHRSVSWYQQTPGQGLQFLFEYFSETQRNKGNFPGRFSGRQFSNSRSEMNVSTLELGDSALYLCASSLSVQRAYNEQFFGPGTRLTVL.

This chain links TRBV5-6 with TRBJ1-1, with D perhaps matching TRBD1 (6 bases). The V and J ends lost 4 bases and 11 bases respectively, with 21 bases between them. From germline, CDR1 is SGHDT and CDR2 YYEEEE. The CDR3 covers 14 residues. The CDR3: CASSTRPQGRGAFF. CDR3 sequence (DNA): TGTGCCAGCAGCACCCGACCTCAGGGGCGGGGGGCTTTCTTT. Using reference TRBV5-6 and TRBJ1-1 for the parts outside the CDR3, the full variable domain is DAGVTQSPTHLIKTRGQQVTLRCSPKSGHDTVSWYQQALGQGPQFIFQYYEEEERQRGNFPDRFSGHQFPNYSSELNVNALLLGDSALYLCASSTRPQGRGAFFGQGTRLTVV.

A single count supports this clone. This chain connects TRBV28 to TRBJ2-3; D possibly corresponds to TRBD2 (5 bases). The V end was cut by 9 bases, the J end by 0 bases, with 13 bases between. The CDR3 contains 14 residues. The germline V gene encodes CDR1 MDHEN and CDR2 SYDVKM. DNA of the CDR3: TGTGCCAGTCAAGCGGAAATAAGCACAGATACGCAGTATTTT. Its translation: CASQAEISTDTQYF.

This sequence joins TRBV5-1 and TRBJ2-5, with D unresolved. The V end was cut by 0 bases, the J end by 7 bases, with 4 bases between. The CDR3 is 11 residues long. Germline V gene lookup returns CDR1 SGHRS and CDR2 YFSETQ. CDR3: CASSLDGTQYF. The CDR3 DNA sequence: TGCGCCAGCAGCTTGGACGGGACCCAGTACTTC.

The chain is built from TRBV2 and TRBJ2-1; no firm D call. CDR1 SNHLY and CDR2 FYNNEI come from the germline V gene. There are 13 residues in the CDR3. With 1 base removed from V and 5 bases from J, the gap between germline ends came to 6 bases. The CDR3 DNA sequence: TGTGCCAGCAGTGAAGGGCCCGACAATGAGCAGTTCTTC. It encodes CASSEGPDNEQFF.

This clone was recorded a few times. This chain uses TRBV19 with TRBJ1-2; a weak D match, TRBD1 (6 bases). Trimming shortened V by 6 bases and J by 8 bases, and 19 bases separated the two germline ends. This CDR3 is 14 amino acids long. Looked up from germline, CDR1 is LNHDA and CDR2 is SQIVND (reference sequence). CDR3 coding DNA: TGTGCCAGTAGCTTTACAGGGTATGCGCGCGGCTACACCTTC. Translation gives CASSFTGYARGYTF.

The CDR3 spells CASSQDTGLNSADTQYF. CDR3 coding DNA: TGCGCCAGCAGCCAAGATACGGGACTGAACTCTGCAGATACGCAGTATTTT. The chain uses TRBV4-3 and TRBJ2-3; TRBD2 might be the D (6 bases). Germline V gene lookup returns CDR1 LGHNA and CDR2 YSLEER. V was clipped by 0 bases and J by 4 bases, with 17 bases between them. The CDR3 is 17 residues long.

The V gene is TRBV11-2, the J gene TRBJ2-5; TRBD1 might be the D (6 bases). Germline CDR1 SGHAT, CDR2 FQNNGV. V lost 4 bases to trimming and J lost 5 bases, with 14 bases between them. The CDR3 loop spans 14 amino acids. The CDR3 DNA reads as TGTGCCAGCAGCTCACAGGGTTTAGTGGAGACCCAGTACTTC. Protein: CASSSQGLVETQYF.

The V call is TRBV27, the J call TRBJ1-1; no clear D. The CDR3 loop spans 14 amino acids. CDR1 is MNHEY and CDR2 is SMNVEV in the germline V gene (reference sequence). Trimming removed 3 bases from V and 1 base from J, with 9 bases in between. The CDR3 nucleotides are TGTGCCAGCAGTTTTCGCGGCGGGAACACTGAAGCTTTCTTT. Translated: CASSFRGGNTEAFF.

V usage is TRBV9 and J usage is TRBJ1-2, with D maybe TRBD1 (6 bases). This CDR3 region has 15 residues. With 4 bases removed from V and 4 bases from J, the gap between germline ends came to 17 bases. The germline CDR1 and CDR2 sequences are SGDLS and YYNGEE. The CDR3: CASSPQGQAFYGYTF. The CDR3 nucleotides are TGTGCCAGCAGCCCCCAGGGGCAGGCTTTCTATGGCTACACCTTC.

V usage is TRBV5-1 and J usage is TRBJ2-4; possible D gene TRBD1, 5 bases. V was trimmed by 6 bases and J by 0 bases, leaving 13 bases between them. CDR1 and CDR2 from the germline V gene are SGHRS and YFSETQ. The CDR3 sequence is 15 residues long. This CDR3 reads CASNHQGLAKNIQYF. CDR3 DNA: TGCGCCAGCAACCATCAGGGCTTAGCCAAAAACATTCAGTACTTC.

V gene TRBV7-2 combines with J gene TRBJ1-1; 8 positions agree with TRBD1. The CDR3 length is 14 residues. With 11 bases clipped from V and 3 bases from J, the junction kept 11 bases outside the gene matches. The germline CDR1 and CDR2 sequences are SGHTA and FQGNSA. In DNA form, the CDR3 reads TGTGCCGGCGGAATACAGGGGGGCGACACTGAAGCTTTCTTT. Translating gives CAGGIQGGDTEAFF.

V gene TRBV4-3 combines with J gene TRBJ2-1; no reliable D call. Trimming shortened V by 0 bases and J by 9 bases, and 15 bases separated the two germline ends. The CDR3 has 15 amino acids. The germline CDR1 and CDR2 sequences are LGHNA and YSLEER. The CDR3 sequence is CASSQDPPLHSEQFF. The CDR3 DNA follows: TGCGCCAGCAGCCAAGATCCCCCATTGCACAGTGAGCAGTTCTTC.

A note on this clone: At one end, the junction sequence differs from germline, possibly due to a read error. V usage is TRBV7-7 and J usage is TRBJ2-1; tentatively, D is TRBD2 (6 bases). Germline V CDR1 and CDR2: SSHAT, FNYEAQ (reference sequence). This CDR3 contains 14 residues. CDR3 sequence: CASSFGGINNEQFF. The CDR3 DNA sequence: TGTGCTAGCAGCTTCGGGGGTATAAACAATGAGCAGTTCTTC.

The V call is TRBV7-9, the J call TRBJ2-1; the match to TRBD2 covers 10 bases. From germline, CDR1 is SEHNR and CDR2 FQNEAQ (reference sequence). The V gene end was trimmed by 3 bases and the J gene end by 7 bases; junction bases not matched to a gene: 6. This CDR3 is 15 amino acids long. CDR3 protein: CASSFSGGRSNEQFF. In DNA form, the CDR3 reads TGTGCCAGCAGCTTTAGCGGGGGGAGATCTAATGAGCAGTTCTTC.

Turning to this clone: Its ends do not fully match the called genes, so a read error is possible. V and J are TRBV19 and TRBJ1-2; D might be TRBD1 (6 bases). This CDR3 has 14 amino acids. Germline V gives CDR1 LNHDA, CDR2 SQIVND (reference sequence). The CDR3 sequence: CATDRRNLDRSHLF. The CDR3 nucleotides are TGTGCCACCGACCGCCGAAATCTTGACAGGTCACATCTATTC. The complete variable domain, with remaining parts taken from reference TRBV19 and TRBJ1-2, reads DGGITQSPKYLFRKEGQNVTLSCEQNLNHDAMYWYRQDPGQGLRLIYYSQIVNDFQKGDIAEGYSVSREKKESFPLTVTSAQKNPTAFYLCATDRRNLDRSHLFGSGTRLTVV.

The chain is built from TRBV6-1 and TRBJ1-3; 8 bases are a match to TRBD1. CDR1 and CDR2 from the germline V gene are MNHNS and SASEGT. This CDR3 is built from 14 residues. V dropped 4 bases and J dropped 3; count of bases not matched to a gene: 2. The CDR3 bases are TGTGCCAGCAGTGGTGGACAGGGTGGAAACACCATATATTTT. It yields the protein CASSGGQGGNTIYF.